Listed below are T cell receptor beta chains from one sample, sequenced in a study of identical twins. Using its own MiXCR run on the 5' RACE reads, TCRdb lists one record per CDR3 protein. This table has 1.5 million to 2 million distinct CDR3 sequences, around a third appearing once. The sequenced sample was cord blood. The receptor set was obtained from a newborn girl in good health. Both conserved end residues are trimmed from each CDR3. Each record gives: clone size, V gene, CDR3 protein. Not all rows give a size; the values are once, few, many and, for expanded clones, a class.

size: few
V: TRBV6-5
CDR3: ASSTRDSINYGYT

size: few
V: TRBV28
CDR3: ASRTNLWGTRYYGYT

size: few
V: TRBV28
CDR3: ASSLPTGFSYNEQF

size: NA
V: TRBV7-2
CDR3: ASSFPLAPHSYNEQY

size: many
V: TRBV5-1
CDR3: ASSLGRTNYGYT

size: few
V: TRBV9
CDR3: ASSVVWTQETQY

size: NA
V: TRBV12-3/TRBV12-4
CDR3: ASSPRTGGRYSPLH

size: few
V: TRBV28
CDR3: ASSSEDRVSSPLH

size: NA
V: TRBV5-1
CDR3: VSSLGMEQF

size: NA
V: TRBV6-6
CDR3: ASSYSGQGPSTDMQY

size: NA
V: TRBV27
CDR3: AGSFLAASYNEQF

size: many
V: TRBV9
CDR3: ASSVAGGSYNEQF

size: NA
V: TRBV11-2
CDR3: ASSFPIGELF

size: many
V: TRBV28
CDR3: ASSRGTEETQY

size: few
V: TRBV2
CDR3: ASSDDRGLGPQH

size: once
V: TRBV20-1
CDR3: SASREAATDTQY

size: many
V: TRBV5-5
CDR3: ASSLGSPGDTQY

size: once
V: TRBV4-1
CDR3: ASSIRDSGGELF

size: NA
V: TRBV3-1
CDR3: ASSWDKETQY

size: few
V: TRBV4-1
CDR3: ASSRRTSQRGEQY

size: NA
V: TRBV7-2
CDR3: ASSLVWRGRYNEQF

size: few
V: TRBV6-5
CDR3: ASSYSASGVWTGNEQY

size: few
V: TRBV10-3
CDR3: AISEQQGPPGNTIY

size: NA
V: TRBV14
CDR3: ASSQEGKWEFTDTQY

size: NA
V: TRBV28
CDR3: ASSSSASTDTQY

size: NA
V: TRBV20-1
CDR3: SARTSPQETQY

size: few
V: TRBV5-6
CDR3: ASSQGTANSPLH

size: NA
V: TRBV12-3/TRBV12-4
CDR3: ASSYALTTDTQY

size: few
V: TRBV9
CDR3: ASSVDPRDSSYEQF

size: NA
V: TRBV10-3
CDR3: AIGEDRGPSNQPQH

size: NA
V: TRBV5-1
CDR3: ASSLVTRYQETQY

size: NA
V: TRBV25-1
CDR3: ASTRITGELF

size: NA
V: TRBV27
CDR3: ASILRGGEQF

size: NA
V: TRBV3-1
CDR3: ASSAIGGQETQY

size: few
V: TRBV20-1
CDR3: SARRPTSGGLTYEQY

size: NA
V: TRBV5-1
CDR3: ASSFGVAGGSTGELF

size: NA
V: TRBV7-9
CDR3: ASSLGEDYGGGLNTEAF

size: NA
V: TRBV20-1
CDR3: SATRYMGQSYGYT

size: few
V: TRBV7-9
CDR3: ASSLDAKDGRPEAF

size: NA
V: TRBV5-1
CDR3: ASSLSVPGLADNEQF

size: NA
V: TRBV5-1
CDR3: ASSARLDIPTEAF

size: NA
V: TRBV14
CDR3: ASSQGWQAYEQY

size: NA
V: TRBV27
CDR3: ASSLNYRGNQPQH

size: few
V: TRBV7-9
CDR3: ASSLAMGAQGTEAF

size: many
V: TRBV12-5
CDR3: ASGFQETQY

size: few
V: TRBV4-2
CDR3: ASSQDKPTYGYT

size: few
V: TRBV20-1
CDR3: SARSQGGEQPQH

size: NA
V: TRBV6-2/TRBV6-3
CDR3: ASSPGGQGYDEQY

size: few
V: TRBV5-1
CDR3: ASSLVAGVSNEQF

size: NA
V: TRBV5-5
CDR3: ASSFLVRAGANVLT

size: once
V: TRBV5-5
CDR3: ASSLSGPRYNEQF

size: NA
V: TRBV6-5
CDR3: ASSSTRRGHNSPLH

size: NA
V: TRBV7-2
CDR3: ASSVGGNQETQY

size: NA
V: TRBV28
CDR3: ASQISGRPQVRF

size: NA
V: TRBV5-5
CDR3: ASSLMTGAFSYEQY

size: NA
V: TRBV20-1
CDR3: SAPFRVGYEQY

size: many
V: TRBV5-1
CDR3: ASSLAGGGSYNEQF

size: few
V: TRBV4-1
CDR3: ASSQVRDYPYNEQF

size: NA
V: TRBV21-1
CDR3: ASSKRRLPRKKPLH

size: few
V: TRBV6-6
CDR3: ASSYSRMNTEAF